This is a list of T cell receptor beta chains from one sample in a study of OX40 agonist ivuxolimab in advanced cancers. TCRdb's table, derived via immunoSEQ multiplex PCR, lists solely in-frame clones and lacks some. The repertoire has roughly 29,000 clones, about 88% of them found once; the top ten carry 15% to 25%. This material consisted of CD4+ or CD8+ T cells sorted from blood, taken in a trial of the OX40 agonist ivuxolimab. The receptors shown here come from an adult with an advanced solid tumor such as melanoma, head and neck, liver or kidney cancer. The CDR3 runs from the conserved cysteine through the conserved F or W. A D gene is named only where the DNA matches it firmly. Not all rows give a size; the values are once, few, many and, for expanded clones, a class.

clone size | D gene | J gene | V gene | CDR3 protein | CDR3 DNA
NA | NA | TRBJ2-1 | TRBV19 | CASSIGAGNEQFF | TGTGCCAGTAGTATCGGGGCAGGGAATGAGCAGTTCTTC
NA | NA | TRBJ2-3 | TRBV7-9 | CASSYASRTQYF | TGTGCCAGCAGCTATGCGTCACGGACGCAGTATTTT
NA | NA | TRBJ2-4 | TRBV18 | CASSPDGNIQYF | TGTGCCAGCTCACCCGACGGGAACATTCAGTACTTC
once | TRBD1 | TRBJ2-5 | TRBV7-6 | CASSNWDRDQETQYF | TGTGCCAGCAGCAACTGGGACAGGGACCAAGAGACCCAGTACTTC
NA | NA | TRBJ1-2 | TRBV14 | CASSQVDSYGYTF | TGTGCCAGCAGCCAAGTGGACAGCTATGGCTACACCTTC
NA | NA | TRBJ2-5 | TRBV27 | CASSWGETQYF | TGTGCCAGCAGTTGGGGAGAGACCCAGTACTTC
NA | TRBD1 | TRBJ1-5 | TRBV28 | CASSILTTGLQPQHF | TGTGCCAGCAGCATCTTAACGACAGGGCTACAGCCCCAGCATTTT
NA | NA | TRBJ2-7 | TRBV6-1 | CASSGVGQIEEQYF | TGTGCCAGCAGTGGGGTCGGACAGATAGAGGAGCAGTACTTC
medium-sized | TRBD2 | TRBJ2-7 | TRBV13 | CASSLGLAAYEQYF | TGTGCCAGCAGCTTGGGGCTAGCGGCCTACGAGCAGTACTTC
NA | TRBD2 | TRBJ2-7 | TRBV28 | CASTTSGMGYEQYF | TGTGCCAGCACAACTAGCGGGATGGGCTACGAGCAGTACTTC
NA | TRBD1 | TRBJ2-7 | TRBV23-1 | CASSPPGQGLDEQYF | TGCGCCAGCAGTCCTCCGGGACAGGGGTTAGACGAGCAGTACTTC
NA | TRBD1 | TRBJ1-4 | TRBV7-9 | CASSSGTGGWQNEKLFF | TGTGCCAGCAGCTCCGGGACAGGGGGCTGGCAAAACGAAAAACTGTTTTTT
NA | TRBD1 | TRBJ1-2 | TRBV9 | CASSPRTGPNYGYTF | TGTGCCAGCAGCCCTCGGACAGGACCCAACTATGGCTACACCTTC
NA | TRBD2 | TRBJ2-5 | TRBV5-1 | CASSASGVGETQYF | TGCGCCAGCAGCGCTAGCGGGGTCGGAGAGACCCAGTACTTC
NA | TRBD1 | TRBJ2-3 | TRBV11-3 | CASSLTRAATGGHSDTQYF | TGTGCCAGCAGCTTAACCCGAGCGGCGACAGGGGGACACTCAGATACGCAGTATTTT
once | NA | TRBJ2-7 | TRBV7-9 | CASSFDYYEQYF | TGTGCCAGCAGCTTCGACTACTACGAGCAGTACTTC
NA | TRBD2 | TRBJ2-7 | TRBV28 | CASSLLSAGGPWGPYEQYF | TGTGCCAGCAGTTTACTGTCCGCGGGGGGTCCCTGGGGCCCCTACGAGCAGTACTTC
NA | TRBD2 | TRBJ2-1 | TRBV30 | CAWMVAGGSYNEQFF | TGTGCCTGGATGGTAGCGGGGGGGTCCTACAATGAGCAGTTCTTC
NA | NA | TRBJ2-5 | TRBV7-6 | CASSLGLIQETQYF | TGTGCCAGCAGCTTAGGACTGATCCAAGAGACCCAGTACTTC
NA | NA | TRBJ2-7 | TRBV28 | CASSFWGSEQYF | TGTGCCAGCAGTTTTTGGGGAAGCGAGCAGTACTTC
NA | NA | TRBJ2-1 | TRBV7-9 | CASSPIGGLGEQFF | TGTGCCAGCAGCCCCATCGGGGGGCTCGGAGAGCAGTTCTTC
NA | NA | TRBJ2-2 | TRBV27 | CASSLALFGGRNTGELFF | TGTGCCAGCAGTTTAGCCCTTTTTGGAGGGAGGAACACCGGGGAGCTGTTTTTT
NA | NA | TRBJ2-7 | TRBV19 | CASSPNGGPAEQYF | TGTGCCAGTAGTCCAAACGGGGGTCCCGCCGAGCAGTACTTC
NA | NA | TRBJ2-1 | TRBV5-6 | CASSLIESYNEQFF | TGTGCCAGCAGCTTGATTGAGAGCTACAATGAGCAGTTCTTC
NA | NA | TRBJ2-4 | TRBV15 | CATSRVRGQNIQYF | TGTGCCACCAGCAGAGTACGGGGCCAAAACATTCAGTACTTC
NA | NA | TRBJ2-3 | TRBV27 | CATGIWANTQYF | TGTGCCACGGGGATTTGGGCAAATACGCAGTATTTT
NA | TRBD2 | TRBJ2-2 | TRBV9 | CASSARSGSGGELFF | TGTGCCAGCAGCGCCCGTAGCGGGAGCGGCGGGGAGCTGTTTTTT
NA | TRBD2 | TRBJ2-7 | TRBV28 | CASRQTSGRSYEQYF | TGTGCCAGCAGGCAGACTAGCGGGAGGTCCTACGAGCAGTACTTC
NA | TRBD1 | TRBJ1-1 | TRBV7-9 | CASSKGQGAYTEAFF | TGTGCCAGCAGCAAGGGACAGGGGGCCTACACTGAAGCTTTCTTT
NA | NA | TRBJ1-4 | TRBV7-9 | CASSLGRSGEKLFF | TGTGCCAGCAGCCTAGGGCGGTCGGGTGAAAAACTGTTTTTT
NA | NA | TRBJ2-7 | TRBV6-1 | CASSGIRGEQYF | TGTGCCAGCAGTGGTATCAGGGGCGAGCAGTACTTC
NA | NA | TRBJ2-7 | TRBV20-1 | CSARSPPLLYF | TGCAGTGCTAGATCCCCTCCCCTCCTGTACTTC
NA | NA | TRBJ1-2 | TRBV4-1 | CASSRHSLSLNYGYTF | TGCGCCAGCAGCCGCCATTCGCTGAGCCTTAACTATGGCTACACCTTC
NA | NA | TRBJ2-1 | TRBV5-1 | CASSFPDHLGDEQFF | TGCGCCAGCAGCTTCCCGGATCATCTCGGGGATGAGCAGTTCTTC
NA | NA | TRBJ1-5 | TRBV13 | CASGTFNQPQHF | TGTGCCAGCGGGACGTTTAATCAGCCCCAGCATTTT
NA | NA | TRBJ1-2 | TRBV6-5 | CASVLNYGYTF | TGTGCCAGCGTTCTCAACTATGGCTACACCTTC
NA | NA | TRBJ1-5 | TRBV28 | CASSLDQNNQPQHF | TGTGCCAGCAGTTTAGATCAGAACAATCAGCCCCAGCATTTT
NA | NA | TRBJ2-3 | TRBV6-1 | CASEVGTSTDTQYF | TGTGCCAGCGAAGTCGGCACTAGCACAGATACGCAGTATTTT
NA | TRBD2 | TRBJ2-7 | TRBV5-1 | CASSPHVRGGNEQYF | TGCGCCAGCAGCCCCCACGTGAGGGGAGGGAACGAGCAGTACTTC
NA | TRBD2 | TRBJ2-7 | TRBV28 | CASSLGGGNYEQYF | TGTGCCAGCAGTTTAGGCGGGGGGAACTACGAGCAGTACTTC
NA | NA | TRBJ2-3 | TRBV29-1 | CSVVVGTDTQYF | TGCAGCGTTGTTGTGGGCACAGATACGCAGTATTTT
NA | TRBD1 | TRBJ1-2 | TRBV7-2 | CASSPRTGYYGYTF | TGTGCCAGCAGCCCCCGGACAGGCTACTATGGCTACACCTTC
NA | NA | TRBJ1-1 | TRBV19 | CASSTTMNTEAFF | TGTGCCAGTAGTACCACAATGAACACTGAAGCTTTCTTT
NA | TRBD1 | TRBJ2-7 | TRBV27 | CASSPGTGDYEQYF | TGTGCCAGCAGCCCCGGGACAGGGGACTACGAGCAGTACTTC
NA | TRBD1 | TRBJ2-7 | TRBV6-6 | CASSYQGDEQYF | TGTGCCAGCAGTTACCAGGGGGACGAGCAGTACTTC
once | NA | TRBJ1-3 | TRBV6-4 | CASRAGAPSGNTIYF | TGTGCCAGCAGGGCCGGGGCCCCCTCTGGAAACACCATATATTTT
once | TRBD2 | TRBJ2-2 | TRBV4-3 | CASSQDLAGGPNTGELFF | TGCGCCAGCAGCCAAGATTTGGCGGGGGGGCCGAACACCGGGGAGCTGTTTTTT
NA | NA | TRBJ1-2 | TRBV18 | CASSPETGINYGYTF | TGTGCCAGCTCACCAGAGACAGGAATTAACTATGGCTACACCTTC
NA | NA | TRBJ2-7 | TRBV28 | CASSLFLGEGQDYYEQYF | TGTGCCAGCAGTTTATTCTTAGGGGAGGGACAGGATTACTACGAGCAGTACTTC
NA | NA | TRBJ2-2 | TRBV4-1 | CASSQDLSGWNTGELFF | TGCGCCAGCAGCCAAGATCTGTCTGGTTGGAACACCGGGGAGCTGTTTTTT
NA | NA | TRBJ2-5 | TRBV27 | CASSLRSRTLEGSETQYF | TGTGCCAGCAGTTTAAGGTCCCGGACCCTTGAGGGTTCGGAGACCCAGTACTTC
NA | NA | TRBJ2-1 | TRBV29-1 | CSVEIARFDEQFF | TGCAGCGTTGAAATTGCTCGGTTTGATGAGCAGTTCTTC